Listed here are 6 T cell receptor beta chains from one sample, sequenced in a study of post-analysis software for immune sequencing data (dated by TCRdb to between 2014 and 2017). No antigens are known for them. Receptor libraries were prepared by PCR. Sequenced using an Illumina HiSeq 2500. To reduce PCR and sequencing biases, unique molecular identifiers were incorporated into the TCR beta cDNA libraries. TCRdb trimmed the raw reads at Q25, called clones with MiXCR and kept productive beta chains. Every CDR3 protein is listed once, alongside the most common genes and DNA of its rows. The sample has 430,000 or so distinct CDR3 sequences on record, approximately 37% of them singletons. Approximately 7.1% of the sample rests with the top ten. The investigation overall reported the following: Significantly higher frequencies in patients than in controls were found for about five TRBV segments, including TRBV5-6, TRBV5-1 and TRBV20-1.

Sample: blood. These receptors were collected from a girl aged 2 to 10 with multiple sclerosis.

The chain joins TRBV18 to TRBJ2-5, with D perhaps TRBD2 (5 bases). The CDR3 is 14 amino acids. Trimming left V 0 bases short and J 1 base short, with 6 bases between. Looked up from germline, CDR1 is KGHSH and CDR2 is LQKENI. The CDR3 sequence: CASSPPSAQETQYF. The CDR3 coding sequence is TGTGCCAGCTCACCACCTAGCGCCCAAGAGACCCAGTACTTC.

The CDR3 is CASSFRQIHQETQYF. The CDR3 DNA reads TGCGCCAGCAGCTTTAGACAGATACATCAAGAGACCCAGTACTTC. The chain has TRBV5-1 and TRBJ2-5, with a tentative D call TRBD1 (5 bases). CDR1 is SGHRS, CDR2 YFSETQ, per germline. Deletions cut 2 bases from V and 2 bases from J, with 13 bases between. CDR3 length equals 15 residues.

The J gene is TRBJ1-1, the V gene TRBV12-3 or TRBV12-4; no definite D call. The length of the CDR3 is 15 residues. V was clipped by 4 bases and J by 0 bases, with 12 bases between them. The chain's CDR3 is CASSSPHPLNTEAFF. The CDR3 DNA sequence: TGTGCCAGCAGTTCCCCGCACCCATTGAACACTGAAGCTTTCTTT.

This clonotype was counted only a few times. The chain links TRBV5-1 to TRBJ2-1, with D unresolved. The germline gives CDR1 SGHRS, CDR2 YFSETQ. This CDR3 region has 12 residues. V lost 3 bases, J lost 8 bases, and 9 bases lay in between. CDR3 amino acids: CASSYDVDEQFF. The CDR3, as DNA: TGCGCCAGCAGCTATGACGTGGATGAGCAGTTCTTC. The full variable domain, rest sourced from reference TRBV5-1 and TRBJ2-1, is KAGVTQTPRYLIKTRGQQVTLSCSPISGHRSVSWYQQTPGQGLQFLFEYFSETQRNKGNFPGRFSGRQFSNSRSEMNVSTLELGDSALYLCASSYDVDEQFFGPGTRLTVL.

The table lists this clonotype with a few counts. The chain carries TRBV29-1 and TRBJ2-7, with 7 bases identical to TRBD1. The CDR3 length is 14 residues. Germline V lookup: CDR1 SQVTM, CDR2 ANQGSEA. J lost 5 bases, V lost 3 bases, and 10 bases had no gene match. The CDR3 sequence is CSVDSSGTVNEQYF. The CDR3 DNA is TGCAGCGTTGACTCTTCAGGGACAGTGAACGAGCAGTACTTC.

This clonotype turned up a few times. CDR3 sequence: CSARDRGGIYEQYF. The CDR3 DNA follows: TGCAGTGCTAGAGACCGGGGGGGCATCTACGAGCAGTACTTC. J is TRBJ2-7 and V is TRBV20-1; 8 bases are a match to TRBD2. With V trimmed by 0 bases and J by 3 bases, 4 bases remained unmatched. CDR3 size: 14 residues. Germline CDR1 and CDR2: DFQATT and SNEGSKA (reference sequence).